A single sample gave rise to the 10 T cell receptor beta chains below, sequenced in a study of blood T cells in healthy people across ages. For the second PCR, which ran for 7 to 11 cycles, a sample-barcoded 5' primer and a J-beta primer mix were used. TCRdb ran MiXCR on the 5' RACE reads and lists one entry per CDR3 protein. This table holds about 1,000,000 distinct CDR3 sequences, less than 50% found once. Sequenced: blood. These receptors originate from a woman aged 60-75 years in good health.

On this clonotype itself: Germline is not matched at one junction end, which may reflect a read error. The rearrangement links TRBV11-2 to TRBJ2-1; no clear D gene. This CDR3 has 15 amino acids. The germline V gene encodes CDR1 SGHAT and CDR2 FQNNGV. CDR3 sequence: CASSSTGSSYSEQFF. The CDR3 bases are TGTGCCAGCAGCTCGACTGGAAGCTCCTACAGTGAGCAGTTCTTC.

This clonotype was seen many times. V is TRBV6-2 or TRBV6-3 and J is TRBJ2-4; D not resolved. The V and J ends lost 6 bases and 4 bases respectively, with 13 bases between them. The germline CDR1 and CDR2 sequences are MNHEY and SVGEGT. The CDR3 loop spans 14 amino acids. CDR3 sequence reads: CASSLDSKKNIQYF. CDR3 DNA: TGTGCCAGCAGCCTCGACTCGAAGAAAAACATTCAGTACTTC.

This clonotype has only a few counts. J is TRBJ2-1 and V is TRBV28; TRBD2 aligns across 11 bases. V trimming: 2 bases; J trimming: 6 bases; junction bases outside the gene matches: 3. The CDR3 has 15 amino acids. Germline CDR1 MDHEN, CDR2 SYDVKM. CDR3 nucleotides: TGTGCCAGCAGTTTAGGGGGACTAGCGGCCAATGAGCAGTTCTTC. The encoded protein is CASSLGGLAANEQFF.

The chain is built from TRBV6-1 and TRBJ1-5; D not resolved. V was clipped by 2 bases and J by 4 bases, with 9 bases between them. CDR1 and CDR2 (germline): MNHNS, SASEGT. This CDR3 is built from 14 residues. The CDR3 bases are TGTGCCAGCAGTGAAAGGGTATGGAATCAGCCCCAGCATTTT. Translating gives CASSERVWNQPQHF.

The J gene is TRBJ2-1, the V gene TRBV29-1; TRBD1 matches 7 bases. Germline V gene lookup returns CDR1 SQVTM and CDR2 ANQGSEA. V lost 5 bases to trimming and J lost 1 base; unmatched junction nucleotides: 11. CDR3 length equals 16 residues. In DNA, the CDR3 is TGCAGCGTTCTCAGACAGGGACCGGGGTCCTACAATGAGCAGTTCTTC. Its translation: CSVLRQGPGSYNEQFF.

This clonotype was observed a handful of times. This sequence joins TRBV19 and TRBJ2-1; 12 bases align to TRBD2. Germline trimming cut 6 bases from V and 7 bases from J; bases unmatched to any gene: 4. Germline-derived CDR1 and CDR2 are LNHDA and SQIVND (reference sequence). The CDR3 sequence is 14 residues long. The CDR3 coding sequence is TGTGCCAGTAGGCTAGCGGGAGGGCATAATGAGCAGTTCTTC. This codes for CASRLAGGHNEQFF. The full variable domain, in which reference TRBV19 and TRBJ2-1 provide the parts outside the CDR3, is DGGITQSPKYLFRKEGQNVTLSCEQNLNHDAMYWYRQDPGQGLRLIYYSQIVNDFQKGDIAEGYSVSREKKESFPLTVTSAQKNPTAFYLCASRLAGGHNEQFFGPGTRLTVL.

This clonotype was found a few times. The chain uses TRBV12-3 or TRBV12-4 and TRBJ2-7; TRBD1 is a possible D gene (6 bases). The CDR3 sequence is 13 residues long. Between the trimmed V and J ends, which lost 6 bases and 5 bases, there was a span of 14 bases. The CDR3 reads CASRLPGADEQYF. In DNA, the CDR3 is TGTGCCAGCAGATTACCAGGGGCTGACGAGCAGTACTTC.

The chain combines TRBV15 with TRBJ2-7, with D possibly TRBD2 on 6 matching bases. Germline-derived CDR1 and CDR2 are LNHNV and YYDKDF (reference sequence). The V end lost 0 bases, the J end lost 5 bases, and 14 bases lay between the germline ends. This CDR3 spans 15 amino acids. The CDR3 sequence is CATSRDLAGSHEQYF. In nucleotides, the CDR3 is TGTGCCACCAGCAGAGATTTGGCGGGGTCCCACGAGCAGTACTTC.

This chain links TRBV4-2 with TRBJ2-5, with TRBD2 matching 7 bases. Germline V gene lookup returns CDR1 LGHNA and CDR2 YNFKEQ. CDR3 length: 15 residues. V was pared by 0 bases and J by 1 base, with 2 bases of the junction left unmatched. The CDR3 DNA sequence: TGTGCCAGCAGCCAAGATATAGCGGGCCAAGAGACCCAGTACTTC. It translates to CASSQDIAGQETQYF.

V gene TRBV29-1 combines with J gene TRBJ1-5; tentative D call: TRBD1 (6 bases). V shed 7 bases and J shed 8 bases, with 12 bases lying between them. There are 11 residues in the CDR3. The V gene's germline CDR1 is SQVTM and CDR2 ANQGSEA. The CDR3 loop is CSGGQGEPQHF. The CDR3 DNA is TGCAGCGGGGGGCAGGGCGAGCCCCAGCATTTT.